Following are 5 T cell receptor beta chains from one sample sequenced in a study of identical twins. TCRdb analysed the 5' RACE reads with MiXCR anew, one entry per CDR3 protein. The sample has hundreds of thousands of distinct CDR3 sequences, 21% seen once. This sample was shared with a second study, whose subject was T cells expressing NK-cell markers.

Sequenced material: PBMCs. The source is a woman between 18 and 30 years old in good health.

The chain combines TRBV25-1 with TRBJ2-7; no clear D gene. Looked up from germline, CDR1 is MGHDK and CDR2 is SYGVNS. This CDR3 is 11 amino acids long. V was cut by 3 bases and J by 5 bases, with 5 bases left in between. CDR3 protein: CASSDIDEQYF. DNA for the CDR3: TGTGCCAGCAGTGACATAGACGAGCAGTACTTC.

This clonotype was picked up many times. This chain uses TRBV20-1 with TRBJ1-5; weak D call: TRBD1 (5 bases). This CDR3 region has 14 residues. Trimming removed 5 bases at V and 2 bases at J, with 13 bases between. CDR1 and CDR2 from the germline V gene are DFQATT and SNEGSKA (reference sequence). CDR3 amino acids: CSASLGPGNQPQHF. The CDR3 bases are TGCAGTGCTTCCCTGGGGCCGGGCAATCAGCCCCAGCATTTT.

This clonotype showed up many times. In DNA form, the CDR3 reads TGCGCCAGCAGCCAAGGGTTGGCGGCAGGAGAGACTTACGAGCAGTACTTC. Translation: CASSQGLAAGETYEQYF. This chain connects TRBV4-3 to TRBJ2-7; no firm D call. V gave up 1 base and J gave up 4 bases, with 20 bases separating them. CDR3 length equals 17 residues. From germline, CDR1 is LGHNA and CDR2 YSLEER.

The table lists this clonotype with many counts. The rearrangement uses TRBV20-1 and TRBJ2-1, with 7 positions matching TRBD2. Germline V gene data show CDR1 as DFQATT and CDR2 as SNEGSKA (reference sequence). Trimming cost V 5 bases and J 2 bases; bases outside gene matches: 9. The CDR3 is 15 residues long. The chain's CDR3 is CSAEGTSEAYNEQFF. The CDR3 DNA reads as TGCAGTGCTGAGGGAACTAGCGAGGCCTACAATGAGCAGTTCTTC.

This sequence joins TRBV9 and TRBJ1-2; no reliable D call. Trimming shortened V by 0 bases and J by 8 bases, and 23 bases separated the two germline ends. This CDR3 region has 17 residues. Germline V gives CDR1 SGDLS, CDR2 YYNGEE. CDR3 loop: CASSVGVRWAAVEGYTF. The CDR3 bases are TGTGCCAGCAGCGTAGGGGTCCGGTGGGCGGCAGTCGAAGGCTACACCTTC.